This TCR beta chain was captured in a study of T cell responses to AZD1222 COVID-19 vaccine (dated by TCRdb to the early 2020s). Regarding the study in general: AZD1222 recipients with second doses at about 4 weeks or about 12 weeks were pooled, because spike-specific TCR depth and breadth did not differ between schedules. TCR sequencing was performed for about 250 trial participants, of whom some 200 were given two doses of AZD1222 and about 25 were given two doses of MenACWY control vaccine. Trial participants were enrolled into age subgroups of 18-55, 56-69 and 70-plus years, which contained roughly 150, 30 and 60 TCR-sequenced participants, respectively. What the research found in general, with its limitations: A significant rise in spike-specific TCR breadth and depth was observed after two AZD1222 doses relative to day 0 and relative to MenACWY recipients. Reportedly, close to half of the unique spike-specific TCRs recognized epitopes lying outside the regions that are mutated in the B.1.351 and B.1.1.7 variants. In the small 56-69-year group, the increase in depth fell short of significance, most likely because of low power. Because no day 14 peak-response samples were available, repertoires were characterized only after the peak T cell response. Most participants were white British and females outnumbered males, and the authors suggested that clonal diversity may have been underestimated. Vaccine-associated CD4 TCRs spanned the whole spike protein, with dominant responses in regions 160-218 and 743-854. Conclusions about previously exposed vaccinees were limited because only 6 or 7 AZD1222 recipients were SARS-CoV-2 seropositive at baseline.

The sample holds a few counts of this clone. No antigen is known for it. No much larger clone exists at a distance of one base, and base qualities are not known. V was cut back by 0 bases and J by 7 bases, leaving a gap of 14 bases between them. CDR1 and CDR2 (SGDLS, YYNGEE) derive from the germline V gene. Including the terminal cysteine and phenylalanine, the CDR3 comprises 15 residues. The only DNA kept is the CDR3, 45 bases in frame from the first base. This sample's time point label indicates: baseline before first vaccination. Vaccinee samples were obtained from the UK trials COV001 and COV002, which included a single-blind randomized controlled phase 2/3 trial of AZD1222 (ChAdOx1 nCoV-19) in healthy adults. For TCRbeta chain sequencing, PBMC samples were collected from trial participants at day 0 and at day 28 after the second dose. The CDR3 regions of human TCRbeta chains were analyzed by immunosequencing. The authors processed their data as follows. Repertoire TCRs were matched against a reference library of SARS-CoV-2-specific TCRs generated with the MIRA antigen-specificity platform. Breadth was defined as the fraction of unique TCRs that were SARS-CoV-2-associated, and depth was defined as the fraction of total T cells that were SARS-CoV-2-associated. Using the MIRA data, every spike-specific TCR was mapped to the spike region that the TCR reacted to and assigned to either a CD4 or a CD8 class. Log10-transformed breadth and depth values were compared by one-way ANOVA with Sidak's multiple comparisons tests. TCRdb took over this immuneACCESS table, retaining in-frame rearrangements with V and J assigned. Such tables are incomplete; in checked studies, under half of the missing clones stem from an unresolved V gene, and the remainder is unexplained. The V and J calls and clone size were taken over from that table, and D and trimming were inferred from the DNA. In this sample the table shows under 150,000 clones, more than 85% of which occur a single time. Jointly, the top ten make up approximately 3% of the sample.

The rearrangement joined TRBV9 to TRBJ2-1; TRBD2 is possibly the D segment (7 matching bases). The sequencing used peripheral blood, collected on day 0 of AZD1222 vaccination. The origin of this receptor is an adult in good health. The DNA is as follows: TGTGCCAGCAGCGTAGAGGGGGTGGGACTAAATGAGCAGTTCTTC. Translated, this gives CASSVEGVGLNEQFF.